One sample yielded the 14 T cell receptor beta chains listed below, sequenced in a study of T-cell memory formation after mild COVID-19. Via MiXCR, TCRdb re-called the 5' RACE reads, giving one row per CDR3 protein. The sample lists 40,000 to 45,000 distinct CDR3 sequences, roughly 9% occurring once. Sequencing was carried out using PBMCs or a T cell subset sorted from them (not recorded which). These receptor sequences come from an adult woman who had mild COVID-19 (a few samples of this study predate the infection). Cell type and time point are not known.

In its sample, this clonotype was seen a few times. The chain links TRBV6-5 to TRBJ2-3; 9 nucleotides agree with TRBD1. V shed 5 bases and J 6 bases; nucleotides not matched to a gene: 12. Germline CDR1 is MNHEY and CDR2 is SVGAGI. This CDR3 spans 16 amino acids. This chain's CDR3 is CASSPTPGQGMDTQYF. As DNA, the CDR3 is TGTGCCAGCAGTCCAACCCCGGGACAGGGTATGGATACGCAGTATTTT.

This clonotype has more than one count but fewer than ten. The gene calls are TRBV20-1 and TRBJ2-3; 14 bases line up with TRBD2. Germline V gene lookup returns CDR1 DFQATT and CDR2 SNEGSKA (reference sequence). This CDR3 comprises 15 residues. The J segment lost 5 bases and the V segment lost 8 bases, leaving 9 bases of the junction unmatched. The CDR3 is CSNSGLAGGKDTQYF. The CDR3 DNA reads as TGCAGTAATTCCGGACTAGCGGGGGGAAAAGATACGCAGTATTTT.

This clonotype was observed at least ten times. J is TRBJ2-1 and V is TRBV6-6; 8 bases map to TRBD1. Losses at the gene ends were 8 bases for V and 6 bases for J; bases not matched to a gene: 0. The CDR3 loop spans 11 amino acids. CDR1 and CDR2 (germline): MNHNY, SVGAGI (reference sequence). CDR3 protein: CASGQGNEQFF. The CDR3 DNA is TGTGCCAGCGGACAGGGCAATGAGCAGTTCTTC.

Many counts were recorded for this clonotype. An end of the junction does not agree with germline; a read error may underlie this. The rearrangement joins TRBV24-1 to TRBJ2-2, with D uncertain. CDR1 KGHDR and CDR2 SFDVKD come from the germline V gene. The CDR3 has 18 amino acids. CDR3 in DNA: TGTGCCACCAGTGATTTGCAAGGTAGTAGCAAGAACGCCGGGGAGCTGTTTTTT. Protein product: CATSDLQGSSKNAGELFF.

The rearrangement joins TRBV4-3 to TRBJ1-6; D is ambiguous. This CDR3 has 19 amino acids. The V and J ends lost 0 bases and 3 bases respectively, with 18 bases between them. Germline CDR1 reads LGHNA; CDR2 reads YSLEER. The chain's CDR3 is CASSQDLQWAVDYNSPLHF. For the CDR3, the DNA is TGCGCCAGCAGCCAAGATCTCCAATGGGCGGTCGACTATAATTCACCCCTCCACTTT.

DNA of the CDR3: TGTGCCAGCAGTCCTCGGGGCGAATTAACAGATACGCAGTATTTT. This encodes CASSPRGELTDTQYF. The chain is built from TRBV6-5 and TRBJ2-3, with D perhaps being TRBD1 or TRBD2 (5 bases each). CDR3 size: 15 residues. Per germline, CDR1 MNHEY and CDR2 SVGAGI. The germline V and J ends were trimmed by 5 bases and 3 bases, with 15 bases remaining between them.

This clonotype was counted between two and nine times. CDR3 in DNA: TGCGCCAGCAGCTTGACAGGGACAGCTAACACTGAAGCTTTCTTT. This sequence encodes CASSLTGTANTEAFF. The chain has TRBV5-1 and TRBJ1-1; 7 nucleotides align to TRBD1. CDR1 and CDR2 from the germline V gene are SGHRS and YFSETQ. The V and J ends lost 1 base and 2 bases, in that order; junction bases with no gene match: 5. CDR3 size: 15 residues. The whole variable domain, remainder taken from reference TRBV5-1 and TRBJ1-1, is KAGVTQTPRYLIKTRGQQVTLSCSPISGHRSVSWYQQTPGQGLQFLFEYFSETQRNKGNFPGRFSGRQFSNSRSEMNVSTLELGDSALYLCASSLTGTANTEAFFGQGTRLTVV.

In its sample, this clonotype was seen many times. The chain couples TRBV7-2 to TRBJ2-7; 11 positions agree with TRBD1. Per the germline V gene, CDR1 is SGHTA and CDR2 is FQGNSA. The CDR3 has 15 residues. V was pared by 1 base and J by 3 bases, with 2 bases of the junction left unmatched. The CDR3, as DNA: TGTGCCAGCAGCTTAGGGGGGACAGGGGGCTACGAGCAGTACTTC. This codes for CASSLGGTGGYEQYF.

This clonotype occurred a few times. The V and J genes are TRBV5-1 and TRBJ2-1; 11 bases fit TRBD2. V gave up 0 bases and J gave up 7 bases; unmatched junction bases: 3. The CDR3 spans 15 residues. The germline V gene has CDR1 SGHRS and CDR2 YFSETQ. The CDR3 loop reads CASSLGSGGANEQFF. Here the CDR3 DNA reads TGCGCCAGCAGCTTGGGTAGCGGGGGGGCGAATGAGCAGTTCTTC.

The chain links TRBV20-1 to TRBJ1-5; D gene unclear. Per germline, CDR1 DFQATT and CDR2 SNEGSKA (reference sequence). CDR3 length: 14 amino acids. Trimming took 5 bases from V and 4 from J, leaving 15 bases between them. CDR3 protein: CSAREPTYNQPQHF. For the CDR3, the DNA is TGCAGTGCTCGGGAGCCAACTTATAATCAGCCCCAGCATTTT.

This clonotype is medium-sized within its sample. The chain carries TRBV4-1 and TRBJ2-1; 7 bases match TRBD1. Germline V lookup: CDR1 MGHRA, CDR2 YSYEKL. J lost 6 bases, V lost 1 base, and 6 bases had no gene match. CDR3 length equals 15 residues. CDR3 in DNA: TGCGCCAGCAGCCAAGGGCCAGGGGGTTTCAATGAGCAGTTCTTC. This translates into CASSQGPGGFNEQFF.

This clonotype was seen a few times. The V call is TRBV11-2, the J call TRBJ2-3, with D perhaps matching TRBD2 (5 bases). V was clipped by 5 bases and J by 4 bases, with 13 bases between them. The CDR3 totals 14 residues. CDR1 is SGHAT, CDR2 FQNNGV, per germline. For the CDR3, the DNA is TGTGCCAGCAGCCCCTCGGCGGGCCCAGATACGCAGTATTTT. It yields the protein CASSPSAGPDTQYF.

This chain connects TRBV29-1 to TRBJ1-2; TRBD1 matches at 7 bases. The CDR3 spans 13 residues. V dropped 1 base and J dropped 4; count of bases not matched to a gene: 3. Germline V CDR1 and CDR2: SQVTM, ANQGSEA. The CDR3 bases are TGCAGCGTTGAAGGGGGACAGTCCTATGGCTACACCTTC. This translates into CSVEGGQSYGYTF.

This clonotype occurred many times. The rearrangement uses TRBV7-9 and TRBJ2-7; perhaps TRBD2 as D (6 bases). This CDR3 spans 14 amino acids. Per germline, CDR1 SEHNR and CDR2 FQNEAQ (reference sequence). V dropped 2 bases and J dropped 5 bases, with 13 bases sitting between them. CDR3 sequence reads: CASSLSFGGDEQYF. CDR3 nucleotides: TGTGCCAGCAGCTTAAGTTTCGGCGGGGACGAGCAGTACTTC.